This T cell receptor (beta chain) was found in a study of blood T cell repertoires in COVID-19 (TCRdb year 2020). With regard to the full study: Samples covering the acute and convalescent phases of COVID-19 were provided by collaborators in the United States, Italy and Spain. HLA class I and class II types, where available, came from metadata supplied by the sample provider rather than from assay-based typing. Deeply sampled blood TCRbeta repertoires from subjects exposed to, actively infected with, or recovered from COVID-19 were included in the dataset. A freely available public database, intended as a resource for researchers studying the immune response to SARS-CoV-2, is where the repertoires were released. The prospective study material was composed of cDNA or gDNA derived from T cells, B-cell-depleted T cells, or PBMCs. Sample metadata almost always included a de-identified subject ID, COVID-19 status, age in years and sex. The samples were drawn from two sources: the first 160 participants of the ongoing ImmuneRACE study, and 1,200 or so subjects contributed by 6 global collaborators.

The immunoSEQ Assay, a bias-controlled multiplex PCR, was used to amplify TCRbeta CDR3 regions from genomic DNA. In the paper's pipeline: Nucleated cell counts per sample were estimated from amplification of reference gene primers within the assay. To quantify the absolute abundance of each unique TCRbeta CDR3 rearrangement, sequence reads were collapsed and filtered. For each sample, productive Simpson clonality was calculated as the square root of Simpson's diversity index over productive rearrangements. TCRdb took this table from immuneACCESS and kept in-frame rearrangements with V and J called. Such tables lack part of the clones; where checked against another copy, unresolved V genes explain under half of the gap, and the rest is unexplained. V and J calls and clone size are given by that table; D and trimming were obtained from the DNA. The sample table lists approximately 110,000 clones, approximately 86% of them with a count of one. The ten largest clones capture about 1% of the sample.

The CDR3 goes from the cysteine to the phenylalanine over 15 residues. The read is trimmed to its CDR3 DNA, 45 bases read in frame from base 1. For CDR1 and CDR2, the germline V gene lists ENHRY and SYGVKD. V lost 3 bases and J lost 2 bases, and the count of bases not matched to a germline gene is 6. In regard to this clone: Its specific antigen is unknown. The sample holds no much larger clone one base away, and base qualities are not on file.

The collaborating institutions used their own protocols to collect whole blood in K2EDTA tubes. For TCRbeta analysis, collaborators shipped samples in one of three forms: frozen whole blood, isolated PBMCs, or DNA extracted from either of those sample types. Results the study describes overall, beyond this receptor: The quantity of clinical and demographic metadata differed by source and by participant and was supplied without curation.

The receptor was isolated from a woman aged 45 to 65 with active or convalescent COVID-19. The source material was peripheral blood. The rearranged chain carries TRBV10-3 and TRBJ2-5, with 7 bases matching TRBD2. At the DNA level, the sequence is TGTGCCATCAGTGATTGGGGGGGGAAGCAAGAGACCCAGTACTTC. It codes for CAISDWGGKQETQYF.